What follows describes a single TCR beta chain. No antigen is known for it. The data stem from a study of PD-L1 blockade in urothelial cancer. Overall study: Investigators checked blood 3 weeks (second dose) and 6 weeks after treatment start. A median of approximately 150,000 T cells was found in the blood samples. Study conclusions and caveats: When measured at 3 weeks, tumor-associated blood clones expanded more in durable-benefit patients.

CDR1 LGHNA and CDR2 YNFKEQ come from the germline V gene. The CDR3 consists of 13 residues. The V gene end was trimmed by 4 bases and the J gene end by 2 bases; junction bases not matched to a gene: 2. Clones were read by immunoSEQ multiplex PCR, and TCRdb kept only the in-frame ones, dropping some. Of about 120,000 clones listed, approximately 90% are singletons. Regarding time point: peripheral blood 6 weeks after treatment start. Sample: PBMCs, taken around atezolizumab (anti-PD-L1) treatment. The V and J genes are TRBV4-2 and TRBJ2-7, with 7 bases matching TRBD1. This TCR was sampled from a man in his 60s with urothelial cancer. The CDR3: CASSPTGTYEQYF. CDR3 in DNA: TGTGCCAGCAGCCCGACAGGGACCTACGAGCAGTACTTC.